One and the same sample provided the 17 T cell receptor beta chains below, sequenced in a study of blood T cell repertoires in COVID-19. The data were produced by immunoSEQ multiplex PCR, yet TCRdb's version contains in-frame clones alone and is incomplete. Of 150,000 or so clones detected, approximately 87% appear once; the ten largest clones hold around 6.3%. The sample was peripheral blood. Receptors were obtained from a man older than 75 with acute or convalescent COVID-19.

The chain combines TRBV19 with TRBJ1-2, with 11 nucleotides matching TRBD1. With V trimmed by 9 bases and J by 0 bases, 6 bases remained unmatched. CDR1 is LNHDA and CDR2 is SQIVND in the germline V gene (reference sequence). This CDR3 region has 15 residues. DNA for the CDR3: TGTGCCAGCGGGACAGGGGGGGTCGCTAACTATGGCTACACCTTC. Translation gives CASGTGGVANYGYTF.

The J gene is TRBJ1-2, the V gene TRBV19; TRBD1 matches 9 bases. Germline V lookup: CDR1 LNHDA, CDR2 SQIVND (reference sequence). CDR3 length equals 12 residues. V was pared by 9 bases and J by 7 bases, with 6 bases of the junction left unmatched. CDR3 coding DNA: TGTGCCAGCCTACAGGGGGCCGGTGGCTACACCTTC. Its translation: CASLQGAGGYTF.

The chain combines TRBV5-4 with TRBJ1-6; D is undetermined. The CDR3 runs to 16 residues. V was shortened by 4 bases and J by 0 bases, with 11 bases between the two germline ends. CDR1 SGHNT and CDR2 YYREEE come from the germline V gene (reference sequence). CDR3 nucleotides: TGTGCCAGCAGCCGTGACACCACCTCCTATAATTCACCCCTCCACTTT. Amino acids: CASSRDTTSYNSPLHF.

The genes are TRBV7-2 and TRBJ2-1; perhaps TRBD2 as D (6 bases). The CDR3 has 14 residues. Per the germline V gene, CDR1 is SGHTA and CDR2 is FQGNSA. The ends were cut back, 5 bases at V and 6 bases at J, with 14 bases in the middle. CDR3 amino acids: CASSPGLPGNEQFF. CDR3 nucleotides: TGTGCCAGCAGCCCCGGACTACCTGGCAATGAGCAGTTCTTC. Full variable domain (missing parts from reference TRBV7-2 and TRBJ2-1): GAGVSQSPSNKVTEKGKDVELRCDPISGHTALYWYRQSLGQGLEFLIYFQGNSAPDKSGLPSDRFSAERTGGSVSTLTIQRTQQEDSAVYLCASSPGLPGNEQFFGPGTRLTVL.

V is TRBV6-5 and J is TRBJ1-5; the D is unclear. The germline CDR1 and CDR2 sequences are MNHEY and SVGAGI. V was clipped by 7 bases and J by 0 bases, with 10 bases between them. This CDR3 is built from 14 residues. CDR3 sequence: CASTAQNSNQPQHF. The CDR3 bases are TGTGCCAGCACCGCCCAGAATAGCAATCAGCCCCAGCATTTT.

The CDR3 loop is CASSLLAGGPMDEQYF. CDR3 bases: TGTGCCAGCAGCTTACTAGCGGGAGGGCCTATGGACGAGCAGTACTTC. The V call is TRBV11-1, the J call TRBJ2-7, with 12 bases that match TRBD2. Germline CDR1 reads SGHAT; CDR2 reads FQDESV (reference sequence). This CDR3 region has 16 residues. After removal of 2 bases from V and 5 bases from J, the junction contained 7 bases not matched to a gene.

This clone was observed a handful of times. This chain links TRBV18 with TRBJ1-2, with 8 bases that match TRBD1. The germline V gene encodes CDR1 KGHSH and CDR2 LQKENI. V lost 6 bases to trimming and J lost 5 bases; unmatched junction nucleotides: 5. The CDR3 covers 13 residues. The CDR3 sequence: CASSAQGGYGYTF. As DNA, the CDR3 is TGTGCCAGCTCCGCACAGGGGGGGTATGGCTACACCTTC.

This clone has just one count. The CDR3 loop reads CASTKGAGEPYEQYF. The CDR3 nucleotides are TGCGCCAGCACCAAAGGAGCGGGGGAGCCGTACGAGCAGTACTTC. The chain combines TRBV5-1 with TRBJ2-7; 8 bases are a match to TRBD2. This CDR3 has 15 amino acids. Germline V gene lookup returns CDR1 SGHRS and CDR2 YFSETQ. Trimming at V came to 6 bases and at J to 4 bases, leaving 12 bases not matched to a gene.

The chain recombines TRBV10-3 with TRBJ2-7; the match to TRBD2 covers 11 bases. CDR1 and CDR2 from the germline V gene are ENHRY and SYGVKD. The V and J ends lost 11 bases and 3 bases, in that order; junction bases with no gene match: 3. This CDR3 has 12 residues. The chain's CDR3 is CAATSGSYEQYF. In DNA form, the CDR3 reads TGTGCCGCCACTAGCGGGAGCTACGAGCAGTACTTC.

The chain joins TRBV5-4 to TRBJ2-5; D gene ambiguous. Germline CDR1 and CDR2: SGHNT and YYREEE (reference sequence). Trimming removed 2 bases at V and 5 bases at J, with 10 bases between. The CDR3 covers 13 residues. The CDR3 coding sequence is TGTGCCAGCAGCTTCAGTGTCGGGGAGACCCAGTACTTC. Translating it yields CASSFSVGETQYF. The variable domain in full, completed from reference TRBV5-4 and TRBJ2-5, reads ETGVTQSPTHLIKTRGQQVTLRCSSQSGHNTVSWYQQALGQGPQFIFQYYREEENGRGNFPPRFSGLQFPNYSSELNVNALELDDSALYLCASSFSVGETQYFGPGTRLLVL.

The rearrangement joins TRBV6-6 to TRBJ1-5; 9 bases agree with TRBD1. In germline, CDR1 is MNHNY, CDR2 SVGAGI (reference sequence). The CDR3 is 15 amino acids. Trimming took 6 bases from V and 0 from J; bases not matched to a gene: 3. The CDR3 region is CASRTQGASNQPQHF. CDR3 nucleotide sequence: TGTGCCAGCAGAACACAGGGGGCTAGCAATCAGCCCCAGCATTTT.

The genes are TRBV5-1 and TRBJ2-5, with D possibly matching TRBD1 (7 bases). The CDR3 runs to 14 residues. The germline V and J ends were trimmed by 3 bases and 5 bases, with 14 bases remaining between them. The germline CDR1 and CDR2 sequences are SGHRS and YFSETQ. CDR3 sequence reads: CASSWQGGVETQYF. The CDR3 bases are TGCGCCAGCAGCTGGCAGGGGGGAGTCGAGACCCAGTACTTC.

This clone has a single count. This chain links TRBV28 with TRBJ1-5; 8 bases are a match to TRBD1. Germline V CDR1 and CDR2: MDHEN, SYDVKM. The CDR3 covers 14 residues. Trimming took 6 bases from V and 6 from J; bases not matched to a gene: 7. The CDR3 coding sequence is TGTGCCAGCAGGTCGGACAGGGTGGGTCAGCCCCAGCATTTT. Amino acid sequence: CASRSDRVGQPQHF.

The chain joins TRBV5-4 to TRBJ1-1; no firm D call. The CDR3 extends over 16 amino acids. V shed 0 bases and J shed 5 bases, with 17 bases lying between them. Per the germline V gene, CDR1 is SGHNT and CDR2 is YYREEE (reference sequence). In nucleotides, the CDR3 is TGTGCCAGCAGCTTGGTCCGGAGCGTTAGGAGAACTGAAGCTTTCTTT. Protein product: CASSLVRSVRRTEAFF. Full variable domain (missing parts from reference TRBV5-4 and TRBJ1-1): ETGVTQSPTHLIKTRGQQVTLRCSSQSGHNTVSWYQQALGQGPQFIFQYYREEENGRGNFPPRFSGLQFPNYSSELNVNALELDDSALYLCASSLVRSVRRTEAFFGQGTRLTVV.

For the CDR3, the DNA is TGTGCCAGCAGCCAAGGAGGGACAGGGGGACGCAACTATGGCTACACCTTC. Its translation: CASSQGGTGGRNYGYTF. The genes are TRBV3-1 (or the pseudogene TRBV3-2) and TRBJ1-2, with 11 bases fitting TRBD1. The CDR3 totals 17 residues. With V trimmed by 1 base and J by 2 bases, 6 bases remained unmatched. Looked up from germline, CDR1 is LGHDT and CDR2 is YNNKEL (reference sequence).

The CDR3 here is CASSIIGGTEAFF. The CDR3 DNA reads TGTGCCAGCAGCATCATTGGGGGGACTGAAGCTTTCTTT. The chain employs TRBV5-5 and TRBJ1-1; weak D call: TRBD1 (5 bases). The CDR3 covers 13 residues. Germline V gene sequence: CDR1 SGHKS, CDR2 YYEKEE (reference sequence). The V gene lost 4 bases and the J gene lost 5 bases, with 12 bases spanning the gap.

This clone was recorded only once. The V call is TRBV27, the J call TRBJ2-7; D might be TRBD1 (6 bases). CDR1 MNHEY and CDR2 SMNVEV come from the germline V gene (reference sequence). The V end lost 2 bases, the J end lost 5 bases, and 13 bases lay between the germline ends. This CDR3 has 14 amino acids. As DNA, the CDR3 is TGTGCCAGCAGTTTAGCTCGGACAGACCACGAGCAGTACTTC. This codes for CASSLARTDHEQYF.